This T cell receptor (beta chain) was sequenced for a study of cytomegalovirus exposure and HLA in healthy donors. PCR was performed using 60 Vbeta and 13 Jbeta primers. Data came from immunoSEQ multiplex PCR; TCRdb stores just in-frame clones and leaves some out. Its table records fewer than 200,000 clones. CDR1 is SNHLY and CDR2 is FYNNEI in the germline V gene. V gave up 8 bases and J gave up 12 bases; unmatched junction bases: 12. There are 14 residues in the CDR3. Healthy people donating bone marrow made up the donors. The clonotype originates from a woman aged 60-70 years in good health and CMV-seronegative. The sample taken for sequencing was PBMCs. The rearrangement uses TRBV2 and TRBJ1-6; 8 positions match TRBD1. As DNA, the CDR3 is TGTGCCAGCGGTCGTGCGATACAGGGGGTACCCCTCCACTTT. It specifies CASGRAIQGVPLHF. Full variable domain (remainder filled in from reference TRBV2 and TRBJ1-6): EPEVTQTPSHQVTQMGQEVILRCVPISNHLYFYWYRQILGQKVEFLVSFYNNEISEKSEIFDDQFSVERPDGSNFTLKIRSTKLEDSAMYFCASGRAIQGVPLHFGNGTRLTVT.